Following are 23 T cell receptor beta chains from one sample sequenced in a study of T cells in Graves' hyperthyroidism and ophthalmopathy. RNA transcripts were the template for amplifying TCR beta CDR3 regions. The HTBI primer set drove a first-round RT-PCR of the TCR CDR3. One entry per CDR3 protein, called by TCRdb with MiXCR from the multiplex PCR reads. The table lists hundreds of thousands of distinct CDR3 sequences, 20% of them singletons. Sequenced input: blood. These receptors all stem from a man in his forties with Graves' ophthalmopathy.

At least ten counts were recorded for this clonotype. This rearrangement joins TRBV12-3 or TRBV12-4 to TRBJ1-1; D is uncertain. CDR3 length: 14 amino acids. V was cut by 2 bases and J by 2 bases, with 9 bases left in between. As DNA, the CDR3 is TGTGCCAGCAGTTTAAAGTACCCAAACACTGAAGCTTTCTTT. Translation: CASSLKYPNTEAFF.

This clonotype was counted many times. The chain recombines TRBV6-1 with TRBJ2-5; D possibly corresponds to TRBD2 (7 bases). The CDR3 spans 15 residues. Germline values: CDR1 MNHNS, CDR2 SASEGT. Deletions cut 5 bases from V and 2 bases from J, with 15 bases between. The CDR3 DNA follows: TGTGCCAGCAGTCCCCTCGGGGGGCGGCAAGAGACCCAGTACTTC. Translation: CASSPLGGRQETQYF.

Only one count was recorded for this clonotype. This chain connects TRBV7-9 to TRBJ2-5; D remains unclear. Between the trimmed V and J ends, which lost 3 bases and 1 base, there was a span of 12 bases. There are 15 residues in the CDR3. Germline V gene lookup returns CDR1 SEHNR and CDR2 FQNEAQ (reference sequence). The CDR3 sequence is CASSLKGQVQETQYF. The DNA for the CDR3 is TGTGCCAGCAGCTTGAAAGGGCAGGTCCAAGAGACCCAGTACTTC.

The chain links TRBV7-2 to TRBJ2-7; the D gene is possibly TRBD1 (6 bases). In germline, CDR1 is SGHTA, CDR2 FQGNSA. This CDR3 comprises 15 residues. V dropped 2 bases and J dropped 6 bases, with 17 bases sitting between them. CDR3 nucleotide sequence: TGTGCCAGCAGCTTATTCCGGGACACCCGGGGCGAGCAGTACTTC. This codes for CASSLFRDTRGEQYF.

The rearrangement uses TRBV30 and TRBJ2-7, with D hard to call. CDR3 size: 11 residues. CDR1 is GTSNPN and CDR2 is SVGIG in the germline V gene (reference sequence). Trimming removed 1 base at V and 5 bases at J, with 6 bases between. The CDR3: CAWSEGHEQYF. CDR3 DNA: TGTGCCTGGAGTGAAGGGCACGAGCAGTACTTC.

This clonotype was detected a few times. V gene TRBV30 combines with J gene TRBJ2-1; D remains unclear. Trimming removed 0 bases from V and 10 bases from J, with 13 bases in between. CDR3 size: 13 residues. The V gene's germline CDR1 is GTSNPN and CDR2 SVGIG (reference sequence). The CDR3: CAWSVWDGREQFF. Written as DNA, the CDR3 is TGTGCCTGGAGTGTTTGGGATGGGCGAGAGCAGTTCTTC.

The J gene is TRBJ1-6, the V gene TRBV11-2; no firm D call. The CDR3 contains 13 residues. CDR1 SGHAT and CDR2 FQNNGV come from the germline V gene. V lost 0 bases and J lost 11, with 8 bases in between. CDR3 sequence (DNA): TGTGCCAGCAGCTTAGAGGTTAGGGCACCCCTCCACTTT. Its protein product is CASSLEVRAPLHF. The whole variable domain, remainder taken from reference TRBV11-2 and TRBJ1-6, is EAGVAQSPRYKIIEKRQSVAFWCNPISGHATLYWYQQILGQGPKLLIQFQNNGVVDDSQLPKDRFSAERLKGVDSTLKIQPAKLEDSAVYLCASSLEVRAPLHFGNGTRLTVT.

This clonotype was detected a few times. This chain joins TRBV10-3 and TRBJ2-3; D is possibly TRBD2 (6 bases). The V gene lost 2 bases and the J gene lost 6 bases, with 18 bases spanning the gap. Per the germline V gene, CDR1 is ENHRY and CDR2 is SYGVKD. CDR3 length: 16 amino acids. DNA of the CDR3: TGTGCCATCAGTGAGGGGCGGGAACCCCCGGGTGATACGCAGTATTTT. It codes for CAISEGREPPGDTQYF.

This clonotype appeared many times. V and J are TRBV7-9 and TRBJ2-3; 7 nucleotides align to TRBD2. The CDR3 extends over 16 amino acids. Germline CDR1 is SEHNR and CDR2 is FQNEAQ (reference sequence). Trimming removed 2 bases from V and 6 bases from J; junction bases left unmatched: 11. The CDR3 coding sequence is TGTGCCAGCAGCTTAAAAATACTAGCGTATATCGATACGCAGTATTTT. Its protein is CASSLKILAYIDTQYF.

This chain joins TRBV19 and TRBJ1-2; 7 bases agree with TRBD1. The CDR3 runs to 14 residues. V lost 1 base to trimming and J lost 6 bases; unmatched junction nucleotides: 5. Germline V gives CDR1 LNHDA, CDR2 SQIVND (reference sequence). CDR3 in DNA: TGTGCCAGTAGTATAGGGGACAGCTCTCATGGCTACACCTTC. Its protein is CASSIGDSSHGYTF.

The CDR3 DNA reads as TGTGCCTGGGGCCTTGGGGGAGCCTACGAGCAGTACTTC. Protein product: CAWGLGGAYEQYF. The chain uses TRBV30 and TRBJ2-7, with D possibly called TRBD1 or TRBD2 (5 bases each). The CDR3 is made up of 13 amino acids. The germline CDR1 and CDR2 sequences are GTSNPN and SVGIG (reference sequence). V gave up 5 bases and J gave up 2 bases, with 13 bases separating them. Using reference TRBV30 and TRBJ2-7 for the parts outside the CDR3, the full variable domain is SQTIHQWPATLVQPVGSPLSLECTVEGTSNPNLYWYRQAAGRGLQLLFYSVGIGQISSEVPQNLSASRPQDRQFILSSKKLLLSDSGFYLCAWGLGGAYEQYFGPGTRLTVT.

This clonotype was counted many times. The chain joins TRBV6-2 or TRBV6-3 to TRBJ1-1, with D unclear. Deletions cut 2 bases from V and 1 base from J, with 14 bases between. Germline V gene sequence: CDR1 MNHEY, CDR2 SVGEGT. The CDR3 is 16 residues long. The CDR3 region has the DNA TGTGCCAGCAGTTACGTTTTCGGTGAGACGAACACTGAAGCTTTCTTT. Amino acids: CASSYVFGETNTEAFF.

For this clonotype: At one end, the junction sequence differs from germline, possibly due to a read error. The J gene is TRBJ2-7, the V gene TRBV2; D unresolved. CDR3 length: 14 amino acids. CDR1 SNHLY and CDR2 FYNNEI come from the germline V gene. The CDR3 DNA reads as TGTGCCAGCAGCCCAGGACGGAGCTCCTACAAGCAGTACTTC. Its protein product is CASSPGRSSYKQYF. Combining the CDR3 with reference TRBV2 and TRBJ2-7 gives the whole variable domain EPEVTQTPSHQVTQMGQEVILRCVPISNHLYFYWYRQILGQKVEFLVSFYNNEISEKSEIFDDQFSVERPDGSNFTLKIRSTKLEDSAMYFCASSPGRSSYKQYFGPGTRLTVT.

The chain couples TRBV5-4 to TRBJ1-2; D is undetermined. V was shortened by 0 bases and J by 8 bases, with 14 bases between the two germline ends. CDR1 SGHNT and CDR2 YYREEE come from the germline V gene (reference sequence). The CDR3 is 14 amino acids. CDR3 region: CASSLVPEDKGYTF. Here the CDR3 DNA reads TGTGCCAGCAGCTTGGTCCCAGAAGATAAGGGCTACACCTTC. Complete variable domain (other parts from reference TRBV5-4 and TRBJ1-2): ETGVTQSPTHLIKTRGQQVTLRCSSQSGHNTVSWYQQALGQGPQFIFQYYREEENGRGNFPPRFSGLQFPNYSSELNVNALELDDSALYLCASSLVPEDKGYTFGSGTRLTVV.

The chain uses TRBV27 and TRBJ1-5, with D unresolved. Trimming shortened V by 5 bases and J by 6 bases, and 14 bases separated the two germline ends. This CDR3 has 14 amino acids. Germline V gene sequence: CDR1 MNHEY, CDR2 SMNVEV (reference sequence). CDR3 sequence (DNA): TGTGCCAGCAGTCCCTCCAGCCAGAGTCAGCCCCAGCATTTT. Residues: CASSPSSQSQPQHF.

The chain joins TRBV20-1 to TRBJ2-1; 10 bases line up with TRBD2. Trimming removed 5 bases from V and 6 bases from J; junction bases left unmatched: 10. The CDR3 sequence is 15 residues long. In germline, CDR1 is DFQATT, CDR2 SNEGSKA (reference sequence). The CDR3 here is CSAARSSGRGNEQFF. The CDR3 coding sequence is TGCAGTGCTGCCCGATCTAGCGGGAGAGGCAATGAGCAGTTCTTC.

In its sample, this clonotype was seen a few times. This chain joins TRBV5-5 and TRBJ2-2, with D maybe TRBD1 (6 bases). The germline V gene encodes CDR1 SGHKS and CDR2 YYEKEE (reference sequence). V lost 5 bases to trimming and J lost 6 bases, with 17 bases between them. The CDR3 is 15 residues long. The CDR3 region has the DNA TGTGCCAGCAGGGCGAACCGACAGGTAGCCGGGGAGCTGTTTTTT. As protein: CASRANRQVAGELFF.

The chain combines TRBV20-1 with TRBJ2-3; 10 nucleotides agree with TRBD2. The germline V gene encodes CDR1 DFQATT and CDR2 SNEGSKA (reference sequence). With V trimmed by 2 bases and J by 6 bases, 2 bases remained unmatched. The CDR3 is 13 residues long. CDR3 sequence (DNA): TGCAGTGCTAGAATACTAGCGGGGGATACGCAGTATTTT. Encoded protein: CSARILAGDTQYF.

The J gene is TRBJ2-2, the V gene TRBV19; 9 nucleotides align to TRBD2. The CDR3 spans 19 residues. Trimming took 3 bases from V and 0 from J; bases not matched to a gene: 11. The germline V gene encodes CDR1 LNHDA and CDR2 SQIVND (reference sequence). The CDR3 protein is CASSIIGISGGPNTGELFF. DNA of the CDR3: TGTGCCAGTAGTATCATAGGGATTAGCGGGGGTCCGAACACCGGGGAGCTGTTTTTT.

In its sample, this clonotype was seen once. This sequence joins TRBV7-9 and TRBJ2-7; D could derive from TRBD1 or TRBD2 (5 bases each). Trimming stripped 5 bases from V and 0 bases from J, with 11 bases between. CDR1 and CDR2 (germline): SEHNR, FQNEAQ (reference sequence). CDR3 length: 14 residues. CDR3 nucleotides: TGTGCCAGCAGCGCGGACGGGACCTCCTACGAGCAGTACTTC. Protein product: CASSADGTSYEQYF.

This chain connects TRBV6-2 or TRBV6-3 to TRBJ2-2; TRBD1 aligns across 10 bases. CDR1 is MNHEY and CDR2 is SVGEGT in the germline V gene. The CDR3 runs 16 residues. J was trimmed by 6 bases and V by 6 bases; bases with no gene match: 10. CDR3 DNA sequence: TGTGCCAGCAGCCCCCGGACAGGGGGAATTTCCGGGGAGCTGTTTTTT. It is translated as CASSPRTGGISGELFF.

This clonotype has more than one count but fewer than ten. V usage is TRBV5-5 and J usage is TRBJ2-7; 10 nucleotides align to TRBD2. Germline CDR1 and CDR2: SGHKS and YYEKEE (reference sequence). The CDR3 sequence is 16 residues long. J gave up 0 bases and V 3 bases, and 6 bases lay outside the gene matches. This CDR3 reads CASSWTSGFTSYEQYF. CDR3 bases: TGTGCCAGCAGCTGGACTAGCGGTTTCACCTCCTACGAGCAGTACTTC.

This clonotype was seen many times. The chain is built from TRBV11-2 and TRBJ2-7; no clear D. In germline, CDR1 is SGHAT, CDR2 FQNNGV. This CDR3 comprises 13 residues. Trimming left V 6 bases short and J 5 bases short, with 14 bases between. The CDR3 DNA reads as TGTGCCAGCAGATCCTACCGGTACCACGAGCAGTACTTC. Encoded protein: CASRSYRYHEQYF.